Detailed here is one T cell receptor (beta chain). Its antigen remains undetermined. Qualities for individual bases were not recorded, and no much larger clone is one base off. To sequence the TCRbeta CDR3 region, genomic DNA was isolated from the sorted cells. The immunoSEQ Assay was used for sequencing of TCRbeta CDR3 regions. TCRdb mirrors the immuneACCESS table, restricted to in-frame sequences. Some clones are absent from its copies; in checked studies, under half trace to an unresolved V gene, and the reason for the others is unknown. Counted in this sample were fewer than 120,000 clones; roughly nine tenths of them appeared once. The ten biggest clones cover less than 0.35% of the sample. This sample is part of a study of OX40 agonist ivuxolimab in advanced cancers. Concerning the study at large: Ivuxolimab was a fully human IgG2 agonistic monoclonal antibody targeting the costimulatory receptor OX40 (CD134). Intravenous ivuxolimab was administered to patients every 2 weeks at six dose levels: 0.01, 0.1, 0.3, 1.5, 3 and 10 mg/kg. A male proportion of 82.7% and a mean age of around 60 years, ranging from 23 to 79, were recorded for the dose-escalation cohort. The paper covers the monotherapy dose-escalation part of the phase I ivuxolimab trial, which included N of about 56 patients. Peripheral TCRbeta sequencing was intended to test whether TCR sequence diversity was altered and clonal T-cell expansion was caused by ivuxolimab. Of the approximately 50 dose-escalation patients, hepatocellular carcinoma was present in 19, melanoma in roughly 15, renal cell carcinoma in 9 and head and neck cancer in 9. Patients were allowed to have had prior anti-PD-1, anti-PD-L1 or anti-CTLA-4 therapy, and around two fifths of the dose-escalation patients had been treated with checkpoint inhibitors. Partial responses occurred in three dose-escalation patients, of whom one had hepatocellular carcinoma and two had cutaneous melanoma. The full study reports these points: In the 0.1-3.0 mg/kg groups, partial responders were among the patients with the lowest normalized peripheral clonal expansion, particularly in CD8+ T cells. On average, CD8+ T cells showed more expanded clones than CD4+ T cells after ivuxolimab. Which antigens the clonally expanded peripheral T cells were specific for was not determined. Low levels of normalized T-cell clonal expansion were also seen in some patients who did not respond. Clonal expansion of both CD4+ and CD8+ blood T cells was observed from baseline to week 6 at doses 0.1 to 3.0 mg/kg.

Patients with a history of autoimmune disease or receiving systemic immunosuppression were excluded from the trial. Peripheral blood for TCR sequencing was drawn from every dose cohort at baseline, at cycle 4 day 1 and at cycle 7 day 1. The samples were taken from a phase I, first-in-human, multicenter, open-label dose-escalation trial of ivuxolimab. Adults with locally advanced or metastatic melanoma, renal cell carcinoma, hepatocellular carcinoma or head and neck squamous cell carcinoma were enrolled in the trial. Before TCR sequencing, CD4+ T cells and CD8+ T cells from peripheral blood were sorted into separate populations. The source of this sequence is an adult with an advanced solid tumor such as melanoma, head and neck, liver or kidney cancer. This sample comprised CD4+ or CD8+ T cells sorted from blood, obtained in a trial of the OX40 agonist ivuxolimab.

CDR3 sequence: CASSPIAGDVDNEQFF. The nucleotides are TGTGCCAGCAGCCCCATAGCGGGAGACGTCGACAATGAGCAGTTCTTC. Recombination connected TRBV5-6 to TRBJ2-1, with 9 bases aligning to TRBD2. Its CDR3 holds 16 amino acids, cysteine through phenylalanine. The retained sequence is limited to the CDR3, 48 bases, with the frame set at the first base. V is trimmed back by 4 bases and J by 5 bases, and the junction contains 10 bases that no gene match accounts for. CDR1 and CDR2, per the germline V gene, are SGHDT and YYEEEE. Extended through the reference TRBV5-6 and TRBJ2-1 proteins, this CDR3 yields the full variable domain: DAGVTQSPTHLIKTRGQQVTLRCSPKSGHDTVSWYQQALGQGPQFIFQYYEEEERQRGNFPDRFSGHQFPNYSSELNVNALLLGDSALYLCASSPIAGDVDNEQFFGPGTRLTVL.